This T cell receptor beta chain comes out of a study of tumor and adjacent non-tumor tissue in lung cancer. About the research overall: Aged roughly 31 to 80 years, patients included nine to eleven men and five or six women with stage I to III disease. Study results and caveats: Significantly higher TCR diversity was found in tumor than normal lung. Normal lung showed higher cumulative top 100 clone frequency than tumor.

The V gene lost 2 bases and the J gene lost 2 bases, with 10 bases spanning the gap. In germline, CDR1 is DFQATT, CDR2 SNEGSKA (reference sequence). The CDR3 sequence is 13 residues long. A modified ARM-PCR protocol with three rounds of nested PCR amplified TCRbeta. Via MiXCR, TCRdb re-called the multiplex PCR reads, giving one row per CDR3 protein. The table lists some 74,000 distinct CDR3 sequences, over 55% of them singletons. As concerns this clonotype: Its specificity is not known.

No cell sorting was done before RNA was extracted from the tissue. Sequenced material: lung tumor tissue. The chain combines TRBV20-1 with TRBJ2-7; D is unclear. This clonotype was sampled from a woman aged 40 to 49 with non-small cell lung cancer. CDR3 residues: CSARNIVTYEQYF. The CDR3 DNA reads TGCAGTGCTAGAAACATCGTAACCTACGAGCAGTACTTC.